The clone carrying this T cell receptor beta chain was recorded once. The target antigen is unknown. CDR1 and CDR2 from the germline V gene are MDHEN and SYDVKM. V gave up 2 bases and J gave up 7 bases; unmatched junction bases: 8. The length of the CDR3 is 15 residues. Some clones are missing from TCRdb's copy, which holds only in-frame ones; the method was immunoSEQ multiplex PCR. The sample contains about 100,000 clones, roughly 94% of which appear only once. This record belongs to a study of OX40 agonist ivuxolimab in advanced cancers. Study background: Across the patients, intravenous ivuxolimab was delivered every 2 weeks at 0.01 to 10 mg/kg.

Study-wide results and limits: Researchers report that CD8+ T cells had, on average, more expanded clones than CD4+.

The TCR originated in an adult with an advanced solid tumor such as melanoma, head and neck, liver or kidney cancer. The sequenced sample was CD4+ or CD8+ T cells sorted from blood, obtained in a trial of the OX40 agonist ivuxolimab. The chain links TRBV28 to TRBJ1-5; 7 bases fit TRBD1. The CDR3 DNA follows: TGTGCCAGCAGTTTACAGGGGGGGTCCGGGCAGCCCCAGCATTTT. Translation gives CASSLQGGSGQPQHF.